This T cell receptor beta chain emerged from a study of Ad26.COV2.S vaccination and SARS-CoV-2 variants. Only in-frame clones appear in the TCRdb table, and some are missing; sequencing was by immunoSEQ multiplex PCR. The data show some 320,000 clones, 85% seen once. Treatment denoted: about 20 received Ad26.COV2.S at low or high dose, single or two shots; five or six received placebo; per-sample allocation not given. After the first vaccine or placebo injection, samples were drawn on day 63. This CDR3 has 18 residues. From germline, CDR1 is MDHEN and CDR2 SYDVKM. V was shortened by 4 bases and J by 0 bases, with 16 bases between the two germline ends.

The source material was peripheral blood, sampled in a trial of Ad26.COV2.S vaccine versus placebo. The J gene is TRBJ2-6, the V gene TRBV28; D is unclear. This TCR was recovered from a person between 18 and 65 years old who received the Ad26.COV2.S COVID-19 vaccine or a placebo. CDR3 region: CASSSPDSTISGANVLTF. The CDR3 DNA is TGTGCCAGCAGTTCGCCAGATTCAACCATCTCTGGGGCCAACGTCCTGACTTTC.